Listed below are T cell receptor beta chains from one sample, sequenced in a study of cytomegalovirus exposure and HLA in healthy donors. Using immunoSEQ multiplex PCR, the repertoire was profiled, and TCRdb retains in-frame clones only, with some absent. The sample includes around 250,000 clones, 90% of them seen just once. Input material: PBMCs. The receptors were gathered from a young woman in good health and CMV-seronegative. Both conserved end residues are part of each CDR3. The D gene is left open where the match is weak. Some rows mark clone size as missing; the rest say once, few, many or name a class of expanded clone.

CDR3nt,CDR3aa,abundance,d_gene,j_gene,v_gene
TGTGCCAGCAGCTTAGGACTAGCGGGAGCCACAAATTGGCTAGATACGCAGTATTTT,CASSLGLAGATNWLDTQYF,NA,TRBD2,TRBJ2-3,TRBV7-8
TGTGCCAGCAGCCCCCCCGGCAGGACGACTAACTATGGCTACACCTTC,CASSPPGRTTNYGYTF,few,NA,TRBJ1-2,TRBV7-9
TGTGCCAGCAGTGGGACAGGGGGCTCCTACGAGCAGTACTTC,CASSGTGGSYEQYF,once,TRBD1,TRBJ2-7,TRBV5-4
TGCGCCAGCAGCCCTAGGAGAGACTCTGGGGCCAACGTCCTGACTTTC,CASSPRRDSGANVLTF,NA,NA,TRBJ2-6,TRBV5-1
TGTGCCAGCAGCGTCAGGGGTGGCACCGGGGAGCTGTTTTTT,CASSVRGGTGELFF,NA,NA,TRBJ2-2,TRBV5-4
TGTGCCTGGAGTGTTTCTAGCGGGAGGTACGAGCAGTACTTC,CAWSVSSGRYEQYF,NA,TRBD2,TRBJ2-7,TRBV30
TGTGCCAGCAGCTTAGGGACTAGCGATGAGCAGTTCTTC,CASSLGTSDEQFF,NA,TRBD2,TRBJ2-1,TRBV7-9
TGTGCCAGCTTTAGCATCCCGTCTTACGAGCAGTACTTC,CASFSIPSYEQYF,NA,NA,TRBJ2-7,TRBV6-1
TGTGCCTGGAGTACCCCTGCCGGGGAGCTGTTTTTT,CAWSTPAGELFF,NA,NA,TRBJ2-2,TRBV30
TGTGCCAGCAGTGGTCGACTAGCGGGAGGCACAGATACGCAGTATTTT,CASSGRLAGGTDTQYF,NA,TRBD2,TRBJ2-3,TRBV2
TGTGCCAGCAGGGGGGGTCTATACAATGAGCAGTTCTTC,CASRGGLYNEQFF,NA,NA,TRBJ2-1,TRBV27
TGTGCCAGCAGCTTATCCCCACTAGCCTCATTCTCCTACAATGAGCAGTTCTTC,CASSLSPLASFSYNEQFF,NA,NA,TRBJ2-1,TRBV7-2
TGTGCCAGCAGCTTATCGGGACAGTTTACGCAGTATTTT,CASSLSGQFTQYF,NA,TRBD1,TRBJ2-3,TRBV5-5
TGCGCCAGCAGCCAAGAACAAGGAAACTACGAGCAGTACTTC,CASSQEQGNYEQYF,NA,NA,TRBJ2-7,TRBV4-3
TGTGCCAGCAGCCCAGGTGTCCGGGGTTACTATGGCTACACCTTC,CASSPGVRGYYGYTF,NA,NA,TRBJ1-2,TRBV7-2
TGTGCCAGCAGGTCCGGGACAGAAGCCTACGAGCAGTACTTC,CASRSGTEAYEQYF,few,TRBD1,TRBJ2-7,TRBV5-4
TGTGCCAGCAGTGACTCGACAGGGGGGGGTCCAGATACGCAGTATTTT,CASSDSTGGGPDTQYF,NA,TRBD1,TRBJ2-3,TRBV6-4
TGTGCCAGCAGTTTGGGCTTAGCGGGAGTGGTAGATACGCAGTATTTT,CASSLGLAGVVDTQYF,NA,TRBD2,TRBJ2-3,TRBV27
TGTGCCAGCAGCTCGGGACAGAAATATGGGGTCCAAGAGACCCAGTACTTC,CASSSGQKYGVQETQYF,NA,TRBD1,TRBJ2-5,TRBV9
TGTGCCTCAAAACTGTGGACAGGGAGCCAAGAGACCCAGTACTTC,CASKLWTGSQETQYF,once,TRBD1,TRBJ2-5,TRBV28
TGTGCCAGCAGTGAACGGACGCAAAACGGGGAGCTGTTTTTT,CASSERTQNGELFF,NA,NA,TRBJ2-2,TRBV2
TGTGCCAGTACTGAACTTACCGGGACAGGGAACACTGAAGCTTTCTTT,CASTELTGTGNTEAFF,few,TRBD1,TRBJ1-1,TRBV6-1
TGTGCCACCAGCAGAGATGGGCTAGCGGGAGGGCTTGGGGAGCAGTTCTTC,CATSRDGLAGGLGEQFF,NA,TRBD2,TRBJ2-1,TRBV15
TGTGCCAGCAGTTTACTCAGGGAATCAGATACGCAGTATTTT,CASSLLRESDTQYF,few,NA,TRBJ2-3,TRBV27
TGCAGCGTGACTCCGGGACAGCGGTCTGGAAACACCATATATTTT,CSVTPGQRSGNTIYF,NA,TRBD1,TRBJ1-3,TRBV29-1
TGTGCCAGCAGCTTCTACACCGGGGAGCTGTTTTTT,CASSFYTGELFF,NA,NA,TRBJ2-2,TRBV7-9
TGTGCCAGCAGTGAAGTTGAAGAGGACGGGTTCTACGAGCAGTACTTC,CASSEVEEDGFYEQYF,NA,NA,TRBJ2-7,TRBV25-1
TGTGCCAGCAGCCTACACAGGACTGAGCAGTTCTTC,CASSLHRTEQFF,NA,NA,TRBJ2-1,TRBV7-6
TGTGCCAGCAGCTTATACGGCCCCAAAAACATTCAGTACTTC,CASSLYGPKNIQYF,once,NA,TRBJ2-4,TRBV7-8
TGTGCCAGCAGTGATCATGTGACAGGGGGAGGAAATGAGCAGTTCTTC,CASSDHVTGGGNEQFF,NA,TRBD1,TRBJ2-1,TRBV6-1
TGTGCCACCAGCTTAATAGCGACGGAGACCCAGTACTTC,CATSLIATETQYF,NA,NA,TRBJ2-5,TRBV15
TGTGCCAGCACCGCAACAGGGTTGCAGTTCTTC,CASTATGLQFF,NA,NA,TRBJ2-1,TRBV28
TGTGCCAGCAGTTTTTCAGGCGAGCAGTACTTC,CASSFSGEQYF,NA,NA,TRBJ2-7,TRBV27
TGTGCCAGTAGTGCCTCTTACAGGGTCAGGCAGCCCCAGCATTTT,CASSASYRVRQPQHF,NA,NA,TRBJ1-5,TRBV19
TGTGCCACCAGCAGAGATGACTCCGGGACAGGGGGTACCCAGTACTTC,CATSRDDSGTGGTQYF,many,TRBD1,TRBJ2-5,TRBV15
TGTGCCAGCAGCTTGGAGACAAGAGAAGCTTTCTTT,CASSLETREAFF,few,NA,TRBJ1-1,TRBV11-2
TGTGCCAGCAGCTCTATCCAGAGCAATCAGCCCCAGCATTTT,CASSSIQSNQPQHF,NA,NA,TRBJ1-5,TRBV5-6
TGTGCCAGCAGCTCCCTAGCGGGATACTCCTACAATGAGCAGTTCTTC,CASSSLAGYSYNEQFF,NA,TRBD2,TRBJ2-1,TRBV5-8
TGTGCCAGTAGCCTGGACAGCGCTGAAGCTTTCTTT,CASSLDSAEAFF,NA,NA,TRBJ1-1,TRBV19
TGTGCCAGCTCACCATTTGGTGGGAGCACAGATACGCAGTATTTT,CASSPFGGSTDTQYF,NA,NA,TRBJ2-3,TRBV18
TGTGCCAGCAGCATTAGGGCCATTACCTACAATGAGCAGTTCTTC,CASSIRAITYNEQFF,once,NA,TRBJ2-1,TRBV9
TGCGCCAGCAGCTTAACCGGGACCGACTCCTACGAGCAGTACTTC,CASSLTGTDSYEQYF,NA,NA,TRBJ2-7,TRBV5-1
TGTGCCAGCAGCTTCTCTGGACTAGCAGGCGAGCAGTACTTC,CASSFSGLAGEQYF,NA,TRBD2,TRBJ2-7,TRBV7-2
TGTGCCAGCAGCTTGCAAGTCGGGGATTGGGAAGAGACCCAGTACTTC,CASSLQVGDWEETQYF,NA,NA,TRBJ2-5,TRBV5-6
TGTGCCAGCAGCCAACGTAAGGACAGTCCCTTGGGTGAGCAGTTCTTC,CASSQRKDSPLGEQFF,NA,NA,TRBJ2-1,TRBV14
TGTGCCAGCAGTTTGCTTGCCGGGCAGGGTACTGAAGCTTTCTTT,CASSLLAGQGTEAFF,NA,NA,TRBJ1-1,TRBV28